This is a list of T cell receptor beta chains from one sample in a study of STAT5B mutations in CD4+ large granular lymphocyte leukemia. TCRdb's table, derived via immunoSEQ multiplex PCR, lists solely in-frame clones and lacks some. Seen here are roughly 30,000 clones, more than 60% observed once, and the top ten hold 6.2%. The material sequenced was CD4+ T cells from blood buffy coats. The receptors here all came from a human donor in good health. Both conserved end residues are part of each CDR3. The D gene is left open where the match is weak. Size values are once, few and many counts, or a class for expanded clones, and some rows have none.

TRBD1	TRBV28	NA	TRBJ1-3	TGTGCCAGCACCTGGACAGGGTTTAGGGACGGCGACGGAAACACCATATATTTT	CASTWTGFRDGDGNTIYF
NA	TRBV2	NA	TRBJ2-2	TGTGCCAGCAGAGGATCTCGGCTTACCGGGGAGCTGTTTTTT	CASRGSRLTGELFF
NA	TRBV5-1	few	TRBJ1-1	TGCGCCAGCAGCCGGACGGGAAACACTGAAGCTTTCTTT	CASSRTGNTEAFF
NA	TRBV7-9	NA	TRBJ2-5	TGTGCCAGCAGCTTGGGGCAGATGGCCCAGTACTTC	CASSLGQMAQYF
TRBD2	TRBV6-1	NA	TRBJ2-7	TGTGCCAGCAGTGAAGCCAGGGCCGGGGGGGCCCTCTACGAGCAGTACTTC	CASSEARAGGALYEQYF
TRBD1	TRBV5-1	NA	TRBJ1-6	TGCGCCAGCAGCCTGGACAGGGGTAATTCACCCCTCCACTTT	CASSLDRGNSPLHF
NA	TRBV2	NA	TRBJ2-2	TGTGCCAGCAGTGAACGTCGGACACAGAACACCGGGGAGCTGTTTTTT	CASSERRTQNTGELFF
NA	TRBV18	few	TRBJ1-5	TGTGCCAGCTCACCACAAGAGGTAAATCAGCCCCAGCATTTT	CASSPQEVNQPQHF
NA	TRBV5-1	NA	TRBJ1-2	TGCGCCAGCAGCTTGACCCAGAACTATGGCTACACCTTC	CASSLTQNYGYTF
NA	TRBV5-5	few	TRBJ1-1	TGTGCCAGCAGCTTGACTGACTCCAACACTGAAGCTTTCTTT	CASSLTDSNTEAFF
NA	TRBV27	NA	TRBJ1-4	TGTGCCAGCTTATTTCGGACGGTTGGTAGAAATGAAAAACTGTTTTTT	CASLFRTVGRNEKLFF
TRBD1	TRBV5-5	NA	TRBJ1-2	TGTGCCAGCGCCAGGGCGCGGGGGGGACAGTATGGCTACACCTTC	CASARARGGQYGYTF
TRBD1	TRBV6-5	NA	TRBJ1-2	TGTGCCGTCCTGGGGGCCAGGGACAGGCATGGCTACACCTTC	CAVLGARDRHGYTF
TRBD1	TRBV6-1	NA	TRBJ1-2	TGTGCCAGCAGTGGACAGGGCCGCTTGGGCTACACCTTC	CASSGQGRLGYTF
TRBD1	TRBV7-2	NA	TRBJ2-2	TGTGCCAGCAGCCCCAGGACAGGGGGGACCGGGGAGCTGTTTTTT	CASSPRTGGTGELFF
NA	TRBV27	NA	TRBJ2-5	TGTGCCAGCAGTTTAAAGGAGTACTTC	CASSLKEYF
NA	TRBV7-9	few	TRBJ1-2	TGTGCCAGCAGCTCATACTTATCGTTCTATGGCTACACCTTC	CASSSYLSFYGYTF
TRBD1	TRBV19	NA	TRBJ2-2	TGTGCCAGTAGTTCCCCCCGGGACAGGGGGCTCGGAGACACCGGGGAGCTGTTTTTT	CASSSPRDRGLGDTGELFF
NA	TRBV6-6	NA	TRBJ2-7	TGTGCCAGCAGTTACCTGGCAGTCGGGCACGAGCAGTACTTC	CASSYLAVGHEQYF
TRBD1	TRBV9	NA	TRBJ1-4	TGTGCCAGCAGCGTTCGGACAGGTCTCGAGGAAAAACTGTTTTTT	CASSVRTGLEEKLFF
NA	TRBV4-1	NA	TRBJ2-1	TGCGCCAGCAGCCAGCCCCCGCGATCTGCCTACAATGAGCAGTTCTTC	CASSQPPRSAYNEQFF
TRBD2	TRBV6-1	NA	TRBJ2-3	TGTGCCAGCATAGTAGGACTAGCGGGCCCAGATACGCAGTATTTT	CASIVGLAGPDTQYF
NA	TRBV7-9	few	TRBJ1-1	TGTGCCAGCACCGACCGTAGGGTGTCAGCTTTCTTT	CASTDRRVSAFF
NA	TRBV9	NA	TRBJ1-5	TGTGCCAGCAGCGTAGGGGCAGGGAACAATCAGCCCCAGCATTTT	CASSVGAGNNQPQHF
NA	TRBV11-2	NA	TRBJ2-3	TGTGCCAGCAGCTTAGGCGGGGGCAGCACAGATACGCAGTATTTT	CASSLGGGSTDTQYF
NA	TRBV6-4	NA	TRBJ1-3	TGTGCCAGCAGTGAGGGACGTGACACCTCCTCTGGAAACACCATATATTTT	CASSEGRDTSSGNTIYF
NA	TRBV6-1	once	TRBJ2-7	TGTGCCAGCAGTGAAATAAGGGCGCGATACGAGCAGTACTTC	CASSEIRARYEQYF
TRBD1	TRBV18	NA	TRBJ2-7	TGTGCCAGCTCCCTTCAGAGGGGACAGGCTGAGTACTTC	CASSLQRGQAEYF
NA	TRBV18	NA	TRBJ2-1	TGTGCCAGCTCACAAAATGGGTCCCCCGGTGAGTTCTTC	CASSQNGSPGEFF
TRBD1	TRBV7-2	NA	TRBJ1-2	TGTGCCAGCAGCCAGGGACAGGGGTATGGCTACACCTTC	CASSQGQGYGYTF
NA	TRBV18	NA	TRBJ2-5	TGTGCCAGCTCCCAACGGCCAGAAGAGACCCAGTACTTC	CASSQRPEETQYF
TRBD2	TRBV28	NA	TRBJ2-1	TGTGCCGCCTATCCTCCCCTCGGGGGGTCCTACCCCAATGAGCAGTTCTTC	CAAYPPLGGSYPNEQFF
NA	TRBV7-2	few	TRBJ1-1	TGTGCCAGCAGCTTTTATGGGCTGACTGAAGCTTTCTTT	CASSFYGLTEAFF
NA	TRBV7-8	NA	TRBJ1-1	TGTGCCAGCAGCTTAGCGCCTGGGGGCCGGAACACTGAAGCTTTCTTT	CASSLAPGGRNTEAFF
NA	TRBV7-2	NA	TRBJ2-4	TGTGCCAGCAGCTTAGCGGAAGCCAAAAACATTCAGTACTTC	CASSLAEAKNIQYF
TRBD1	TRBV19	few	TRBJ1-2	TGTGCCAGTCGAGAGGCCGGGACAGGGGTTGGCTACACCTTC	CASREAGTGVGYTF
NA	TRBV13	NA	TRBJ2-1	TGTGCCAGCAGCTCCCGGGCCGGAATCGCCGATGAGCAGTTCTTC	CASSSRAGIADEQFF
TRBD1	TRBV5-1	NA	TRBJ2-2	TGCGCCAGCAGCTTGGAAGGACAGGCGAACACCGGGGAGCTGTTTTTT	CASSLEGQANTGELFF
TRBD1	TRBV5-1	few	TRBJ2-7	TGCGCCAGCAGCAGCCGACAGGGGGCTAGCTACGAGCAGTACTTC	CASSSRQGASYEQYF
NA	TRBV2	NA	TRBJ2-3	TGTGCCAGCAGTGAAGCGCTCCGTGCAGATACGCAGTATTTT	CASSEALRADTQYF
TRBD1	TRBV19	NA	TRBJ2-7	TGTGCCACGGGACAGGCCTACGAGCAGTACTTC	CATGQAYEQYF
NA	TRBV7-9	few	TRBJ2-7	TGTGCCAGCAGCCCAACACCGGGACTTCTATCCTACGAGCAGTACTTC	CASSPTPGLLSYEQYF
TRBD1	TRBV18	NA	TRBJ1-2	TGTGCCAGCTCACCTCTACAGGGGGATGGCTACACCTTC	CASSPLQGDGYTF